The subject of this entry is one T cell receptor (beta chain). The data were taken from a study of T-cell reconstitution after alpha-beta-depleted transplantation in children. Construction of the TCRbeta library involved unique molecular identifiers. Using its own MiXCR run on the PCR reads, TCRdb lists one record per CDR3 protein. The sample carries around 600,000 distinct CDR3 sequences, approximately 17% recorded once. This CDR3 is 14 amino acids long. The germline V gene encodes CDR1 LNHNV and CDR2 YYDKDF (reference sequence). The ends lost 5 bases at V and 7 bases at J; junction bases unmatched: 9.

The sequence was collected from a human donor who donated a stem cell graft to a child with acute myeloid leukemia. The sample was PBMCs from the stem cell graft donor, taken from the stem cell graft. This chain connects TRBV15 to TRBJ2-3; TRBD2 aligns across 7 bases. The CDR3 DNA reads TGTGCCACCAGCCCTCGTGGGGGGGAAAATACGCAGTATTTT. This encodes CATSPRGGENTQYF.